Presented here are 30 T cell receptor beta chains from one specimen sequenced in a study of long-term antiretroviral therapy in people with HIV. The assay, immunoSEQ v3.0, was run at survey level. Clones were sequenced by immunoSEQ multiplex PCR, and TCRdb holds only the in-frame ones, with some missing. The sample has about 29,000 clones, roughly 73% seen once. Sequencing was performed on unsorted PBMCs, taken 1.5 years before starting antiretroviral therapy. The receptors derive from a man aged 18 to 30 with HIV.

This clone has only one observation. The chain carries TRBV27 and TRBJ1-2, with a possible D match to TRBD1 (6 bases). Trimming removed 6 bases at V and 2 bases at J, with 7 bases between. Germline V lookup: CDR1 MNHEY, CDR2 SMNVEV (reference sequence). The length of the CDR3 is 12 residues. DNA of the CDR3: TGTGCCAGCAGCACAGGGAACTATGGCTACACCTTC. Its protein is CASSTGNYGYTF.

As DNA, the CDR3 is TGTGCCAGTAGTATCGCTATCGGGCCCTACAATGAGCAGTTCTTC. Its translation is CASSIAIGPYNEQFF. The chain links TRBV19 to TRBJ2-1; D uncertain. The CDR3 sequence is 15 residues long. Germline CDR1 is LNHDA and CDR2 is SQIVND (reference sequence). The germline V and J ends were trimmed by 3 bases and 2 bases, with 11 bases remaining between them.

This chain uses TRBV18 with TRBJ2-3; 7 bases agree with TRBD1. The length of the CDR3 is 15 residues. V trimming: 3 bases; J trimming: 2 bases; junction bases outside the gene matches: 5. In germline, CDR1 is KGHSH, CDR2 LQKENI. CDR3 in amino acids: CASSPLDRTTDTQYF. CDR3 bases: TGTGCCAGCTCACCGCTGGACAGGACCACAGATACGCAGTATTTT.

This chain connects TRBV18 to TRBJ1-1; D possibly corresponds to TRBD1 (6 bases). The CDR3 totals 14 residues. Between the trimmed V and J ends, which lost 3 bases and 3 bases, there was a span of 11 bases. CDR1 KGHSH and CDR2 LQKENI come from the germline V gene. CDR3 region: CASSPTGYDTEAFF. The DNA of the CDR3 is TGTGCCAGCTCACCTACAGGGTACGACACTGAAGCTTTCTTT.

The rearrangement links TRBV9 to TRBJ2-1; D not certain. Germline CDR1 and CDR2: SGDLS and YYNGEE. Trimming cost V 1 base and J 0 bases, with 11 bases left between them. The CDR3 has 16 residues. The CDR3 reads CASSVSGGSSYNEQFF. CDR3 coding DNA: TGTGCCAGCAGCGTATCCGGCGGTAGCTCCTACAATGAGCAGTTCTTC.

The V and J genes are TRBV10-2 and TRBJ1-1; TRBD1 matches 7 bases. Germline CDR1 reads WSHSY; CDR2 reads SAAADI. This CDR3 has 17 amino acids. Germline trimming cut 6 bases from V and 0 bases from J; bases unmatched to any gene: 13. CDR3 sequence (DNA): TGCGCCAGCAGCTCCCCCCGGGACAGTCCCTTGAACACTGAAGCTTTCTTT. It is translated as CASSSPRDSPLNTEAFF.

V is TRBV19 and J is TRBJ2-7, with 7 bases lining up with TRBD2. The CDR3 spans 14 residues. Trimming at V came to 7 bases and at J to 4 bases, leaving 10 bases not matched to a gene. From germline, CDR1 is LNHDA and CDR2 SQIVND (reference sequence). CDR3 in amino acids: CASTSGTSGYEQYF. In nucleotides, the CDR3 is TGTGCCAGTACAAGCGGGACCTCTGGGTACGAGCAGTACTTC.

V and J are TRBV11-2 and TRBJ2-2; unclear D gene. Trimming pared 6 bases from V and 2 bases from J, leaving 7 bases between. The CDR3 runs to 13 residues. Germline CDR1 and CDR2: SGHAT and FQNNGV. CDR3 sequence reads: CASSRDNTGELFF. The CDR3 nucleotides read TGTGCCAGCAGTCGAGATAACACCGGGGAGCTGTTTTTT.

The V and J genes are TRBV5-1 and TRBJ2-5; D not resolved. CDR1 and CDR2 (germline): SGHRS, YFSETQ. Trimming removed 1 base at V and 4 bases at J, with 5 bases between. The CDR3 totals 12 residues. CDR3: CASSLTGETQYF. Here the CDR3 DNA reads TGCGCCAGCAGCTTGACGGGAGAGACCCAGTACTTC. Full variable domain (outside the CDR3, taken from reference TRBV5-1 and TRBJ2-5): KAGVTQTPRYLIKTRGQQVTLSCSPISGHRSVSWYQQTPGQGLQFLFEYFSETQRNKGNFPGRFSGRQFSNSRSEMNVSTLELGDSALYLCASSLTGETQYFGPGTRLLVL.

The V gene is TRBV27, the J gene TRBJ2-1; TRBD1 matches 8 bases. Unmatched junction bases numbered 2, after V lost 3 bases and J lost 1 base. Germline values: CDR1 MNHEY, CDR2 SMNVEV (reference sequence). The CDR3 has 15 amino acids. The DNA of the CDR3 is TGTGCCAGCAGTTTCCGGGACAGGTCCTACAATGAGCAGTTCTTC. Translating it yields CASSFRDRSYNEQFF.

The rearrangement joins TRBV5-5 to TRBJ2-7; the match to TRBD1 covers 7 bases. The CDR3 consists of 15 residues. Germline CDR1 reads SGHKS; CDR2 reads YYEKEE (reference sequence). V lost 0 bases, J lost 0 bases, and 3 bases stayed unmatched. CDR3 DNA: TGTGCCAGCAGCTTGGAAGGGGGCCACTCCTACGAGCAGTACTTC. It is translated as CASSLEGGHSYEQYF.

This chain joins TRBV7-9 and TRBJ1-2; possibly TRBD1 for D (6 bases). Per germline, CDR1 SEHNR and CDR2 FQNEAQ (reference sequence). Deletions cut 5 bases from V and 4 bases from J, with 17 bases between. This CDR3 spans 15 amino acids. CDR3 DNA: TGTGCCAGCAGCCCCCCTACAGGGTCCGGCTATGGCTACACCTTC. Amino acid sequence: CASSPPTGSGYGYTF.

The rearrangement uses TRBV28 and TRBJ1-5; 8 bases match TRBD1. The CDR3 length is 15 residues. The germline gives CDR1 MDHEN, CDR2 SYDVKM. Trimming at V came to 10 bases and at J to 7 bases, leaving 15 bases not matched to a gene. The CDR3 DNA follows: TGTGCCACCAGGGTCGCGACAGGGGTTTACCAGCCCCAGCATTTT. Residues: CATRVATGVYQPQHF.

The gene calls are TRBV19 and TRBJ2-5, with D maybe TRBD2 (5 bases). The germline CDR1 and CDR2 sequences are LNHDA and SQIVND (reference sequence). The germline V and J ends were trimmed by 3 bases and 2 bases, with 10 bases remaining between them. This CDR3 has 14 amino acids. CDR3 in DNA: TGTGCCAGTAGTATCGGGGTGCGGCAAGAGACCCAGTACTTC. It translates to CASSIGVRQETQYF.

The rearrangement joins TRBV30 to TRBJ1-5; 7 bases are shared with TRBD1. This CDR3 has 13 amino acids. Per germline, CDR1 GTSNPN and CDR2 SVGIG (reference sequence). The trim removed 3 bases at V and 7 bases at J, leaving 6 bases unmatched. The CDR3 DNA reads TGTGCCTGGAGCAGACAGGGAGACCAGCCCCAGCATTTT. This codes for CAWSRQGDQPQHF.

The rearrangement links TRBV14 to TRBJ1-2; possibly TRBD1 for D (5 bases). This CDR3 spans 16 amino acids. The germline V and J ends were trimmed by 4 bases and 0 bases, with 15 bases remaining between them. Germline V gene data show CDR1 as SGHDN and CDR2 as FVKESK. CDR3 residues: CASSPGRGPANYGYTF. CDR3 DNA: TGTGCCAGCAGCCCCGGACGGGGACCAGCTAACTATGGCTACACCTTC.

In its sample, this clone was seen once. The chain has TRBV18 and TRBJ1-3; D is ambiguous. V lost 3 bases and J lost 2, with 5 bases in between. The CDR3 has 13 residues. Germline CDR1 and CDR2: KGHSH and LQKENI. Written as DNA, the CDR3 is TGTGCCAGCTCACCGAGGGCTGGAAACACCATATATTTT. This translates into CASSPRAGNTIYF.

This rearrangement joins TRBV6-1 to TRBJ2-7, with 7 positions matching TRBD1. CDR1 MNHNS and CDR2 SASEGT come from the germline V gene. The CDR3 length is 13 residues. The V segment lost 9 bases and the J segment 4 bases; nucleotides outside the gene matches: 9. CDR3 region: CASALGQTYEQYF. For the CDR3, the DNA is TGTGCCAGTGCCCTGGGACAGACATACGAGCAGTACTTC.

This clone was detected a few times. J is TRBJ1-3 and V is TRBV28; D is unresolved. The V and J ends lost 7 bases and 0 bases respectively, with 13 bases between them. The CDR3 extends over 15 amino acids. Germline V gene data show CDR1 as MDHEN and CDR2 as SYDVKM. CDR3 nucleotides: TGTGCCAGCAATAATATGGGATACTCTGGAAACACCATATATTTT. Protein product: CASNNMGYSGNTIYF.

The rearrangement uses TRBV27 and TRBJ2-5; D call uncertain. V was cut by 0 bases and J by 7 bases, with 18 bases left in between. Germline CDR1 MNHEY, CDR2 SMNVEV (reference sequence). This CDR3 has 16 amino acids. Written as DNA, the CDR3 is TGTGCCAGCAGTTTATCGATTTCCCCAGCACCAGGGACCCAGTACTTC. Its protein is CASSLSISPAPGTQYF.

The J gene is TRBJ2-5, the V gene TRBV14, with 9 bases identical to TRBD1. The CDR3 has 14 residues. V dropped 4 bases and J dropped 5; count of bases not matched to a gene: 5. Germline V gene lookup returns CDR1 SGHDN and CDR2 FVKESK. In DNA, the CDR3 is TGTGCCAGCAGCCGGACAGGGGTGAGGGAGACCCAGTACTTC. As protein: CASSRTGVRETQYF. Looking up the rest from reference TRBV14 and TRBJ2-5 gives the full variable domain: EAGVTQFPSHSVIEKGQTVTLRCDPISGHDNLYWYRRVMGKEIKFLLHFVKESKQDESGMPNNRFLAERTGGTYSTLKVQPAELEDSGVYFCASSRTGVRETQYFGPGTRLLVL.

The V and J genes are TRBV6-1 and TRBJ1-5; D gene unclear. The CDR3 sequence is 13 residues long. Germline lookup yields CDR1 MNHNS and CDR2 SASEGT. V dropped 5 bases and J dropped 4 bases, with 9 bases sitting between them. CDR3 sequence (DNA): TGTGCCAGCAGTAGGCCGGGTAATCAGCCCCAGCATTTT. Translated, it gives CASSRPGNQPQHF.

The rearrangement uses TRBV30 and TRBJ2-1; no clear D gene. The CDR3 sequence is 14 residues long. CDR1 and CDR2 (germline): GTSNPN, SVGIG (reference sequence). The V end lost 0 bases, the J end lost 7 bases, and 13 bases lay between the germline ends. The CDR3 region has the DNA TGTGCCTGGAGTGTAAGGTATGGGGTAAATGAGCAGTTCTTC. This sequence encodes CAWSVRYGVNEQFF.

The CDR3 nucleotides are TGTGCCACAGCTCGGGACGGGAACACCGGGGAGCTGTTTTTT. Amino acids: CATARDGNTGELFF. The rearrangement uses TRBV2 and TRBJ2-2; the D gene could be TRBD1 or TRBD2 (5 bases each). The germline V gene has CDR1 SNHLY and CDR2 FYNNEI. The CDR3 extends over 14 amino acids. Trimming took off 10 bases at V and 1 base at J, with 13 bases between the two ends. Combining the CDR3 with reference TRBV2 and TRBJ2-2 gives the whole variable domain EPEVTQTPSHQVTQMGQEVILRCVPISNHLYFYWYRQILGQKVEFLVSFYNNEISEKSEIFDDQFSVERPDGSNFTLKIRSTKLEDSAMYFCATARDGNTGELFFGEGSRLTVL.

The chain is built from TRBV5-1 and TRBJ1-1; maybe TRBD1 (5 bases). This CDR3 is 16 amino acids long. Germline loops: CDR1 SGHRS, CDR2 YFSETQ. Trimming shortened V by 0 bases and J by 1 base, and 13 bases separated the two germline ends. As DNA, the CDR3 is TGCGCCAGCAGCTTGGCCAGGGAGTCTGAGAACACTGAAGCTTTCTTT. Translating gives CASSLARESENTEAFF. Full variable domain (missing parts from reference TRBV5-1 and TRBJ1-1): KAGVTQTPRYLIKTRGQQVTLSCSPISGHRSVSWYQQTPGQGLQFLFEYFSETQRNKGNFPGRFSGRQFSNSRSEMNVSTLELGDSALYLCASSLARESENTEAFFGQGTRLTVV.

CDR3 sequence (DNA): TGTGCCTGGAGTGGCGATGCCCCGGACGAGCAGTACTTC. Translated: CAWSGDAPDEQYF. This rearrangement joins TRBV30 to TRBJ2-5; D not resolved. The last part of the DNA fits TRBJ2-7 better; the J call may be wrong. There are 13 residues in the CDR3. The germline V gene has CDR1 GTSNPN and CDR2 SVGIG (reference sequence).

This sequence joins TRBV10-3 and TRBJ1-4; 7 bases are a match to TRBD1. The J segment lost 8 bases and the V segment lost 0 bases, leaving 3 bases of the junction unmatched. CDR1 and CDR2 from the germline V gene are ENHRY and SYGVKD. The CDR3 is made up of 14 amino acids. CDR3 loop: CAISESLTGEKLFF. Here the CDR3 DNA reads TGTGCCATCAGTGAGTCATTGACAGGGGAAAAACTGTTTTTT.

The CDR3 nucleotides read TGTGCCAGCAGTTCCGCACAGTGGGCGGATGGCTACACCTTC. It specifies CASSSAQWADGYTF. The chain employs TRBV6-6 and TRBJ1-2; D call uncertain. The CDR3 totals 14 residues. The V end was cut by 4 bases, the J end by 6 bases, with 15 bases between. The germline V gene has CDR1 MNHNY and CDR2 SVGAGI (reference sequence).

There are a few counts of this clone. The chain combines TRBV7-6 with TRBJ1-2; D unclear. V was clipped by 1 base and J by 6 bases, with 12 bases between them. The CDR3 has 14 amino acids. The V gene's germline CDR1 is SGHVS and CDR2 FNYEAQ. The DNA for the CDR3 is TGTGCCAGCAGCTTAGATCGCTCGCGGGATGGCTACACCTTC. Translation gives CASSLDRSRDGYTF. The full variable domain, its missing parts supplied by reference TRBV7-6 and TRBJ1-2, is GAGVSQSPRYKVTKRGQDVALRCDPISGHVSLYWYRQALGQGPEFLTYFNYEAQQDKSGLPNDRFSAERPEGSISTLTIQRTEQRDSAMYRCASSLDRSRDGYTFGSGTRLTVV.

The chain recombines TRBV7-8 with TRBJ1-2, with a possible D match to TRBD1 (5 bases). Trimming removed 0 bases at V and 4 bases at J, with 12 bases between. CDR1 and CDR2 (germline): SGHVS, FQNEAQ. The CDR3 is made up of 15 amino acids. CDR3: CASSLAGRDSYGYTF. DNA for the CDR3: TGTGCCAGCAGCTTAGCGGGCAGGGATAGCTATGGCTACACCTTC.